The 22 T cell receptor beta chains in this list originate from one sample, sequenced in a study of T cells after yellow fever vaccination. TCRdb re-derived calls from the 5' RACE reads in MiXCR, one entry per CDR3 protein. The sample holds more than 350,000 distinct CDR3 sequences, more than 9% seen once. This material consisted of PBMCs, taken on the day of the first yellow fever vaccination. Receptors were obtained from a man aged 18 to 35 who received the YFV17D yellow fever vaccine.

The rearrangement joins TRBV27 to TRBJ1-1; a weak D match, TRBD1 (5 bases). The CDR3 is 15 amino acids. Germline-derived CDR1 and CDR2 are MNHEY and SMNVEV (reference sequence). V was cut by 1 base and J by 3 bases, with 12 bases left in between. CDR3 nucleotides: TGTGCCAGCAGTTTATGGGAGGGGATGGACACTGAAGCTTTCTTT. Its protein is CASSLWEGMDTEAFF.

This clonotype turned up a few times. CDR3 bases: TGTGCCAGCAGCCAAAGGGGGGCCGGGCCCACAGATACGCAGTATTTT. This gives the protein CASSQRGAGPTDTQYF. The V gene is TRBV9, the J gene TRBJ2-3, with D perhaps given as TRBD1 or TRBD2 (6 bases each). Germline V gene lookup returns CDR1 SGDLS and CDR2 YYNGEE. There are 16 residues in the CDR3. Trimming stripped 4 bases from V and 2 bases from J, with 17 bases between.

This clonotype was detected a few times. V and J are TRBV20-1 and TRBJ2-1; TRBD2 aligns across 8 bases. CDR1 is DFQATT, CDR2 SNEGSKA, per germline (reference sequence). CDR3 length equals 14 residues. V gave up 4 bases and J gave up 8 bases; unmatched junction bases: 10. The CDR3 DNA sequence: TGCAGTGCTACCGGACTAGCTGTGGTCCATGAGCAGTTCTTC. Its protein product is CSATGLAVVHEQFF.

The chain joins TRBV28 to TRBJ2-1; D perhaps matches TRBD1 (6 bases). Germline-derived CDR1 and CDR2 are MDHEN and SYDVKM. CDR3 length: 14 residues. V lost 2 bases, J lost 8 bases, and 13 bases lay in between. The CDR3 reads CASSLRAGVDEQFF. CDR3 coding DNA: TGTGCCAGCAGTTTACGTGCAGGGGTGGATGAGCAGTTCTTC.

The sample holds a few counts of this clonotype. The chain uses TRBV5-1 and TRBJ1-6; no reliable D call. Trimming removed 0 bases at V and 9 bases at J, with 16 bases between. Germline CDR1 and CDR2: SGHRS and YFSETQ. The CDR3 has 16 amino acids. The CDR3 DNA sequence: TGCGCCAGCAGCTTGGCCTTTAGGGATCTAGGTTCACCCCTCCACTTT. It translates to CASSLAFRDLGSPLHF.

This clonotype was found many times. The chain couples TRBV12-3 or TRBV12-4 to TRBJ2-5, with 10 bases fitting TRBD2. CDR3 length: 14 residues. Germline trimming cut 6 bases from V and 5 bases from J; bases unmatched to any gene: 6. CDR3 residues: CASSPSGGGETQYF. The CDR3 DNA reads TGTGCCAGCAGCCCAAGCGGGGGGGGGGAGACCCAGTACTTC.

This clonotype showed up just a few times. The chain uses TRBV12-3 or TRBV12-4 and TRBJ2-7; 9 nucleotides line up with TRBD2. V shed 4 bases, J shed 2 bases, and the junction held 21 bases outside the gene matches. The CDR3 totals 20 residues. The CDR3 sequence is CASSSATPGAGTSYTYEQYF. The CDR3 DNA is TGTGCCAGCAGTTCCGCTACCCCGGGGGCCGGGACTAGCTACACCTACGAGCAGTACTTC.

This sequence joins TRBV19 and TRBJ2-3; D not resolved. The CDR3 is 13 amino acids. The germline V and J ends were trimmed by 2 bases and 6 bases, with 9 bases remaining between them. Germline V lookup: CDR1 LNHDA, CDR2 SQIVND (reference sequence). The CDR3 DNA reads as TGTGCCAGTAGTATACTAGTCTTCGATACGCAGTATTTT. Translating gives CASSILVFDTQYF.

This clonotype has at least ten counts. This chain uses TRBV7-2 with TRBJ2-7, with TRBD1 matching 9 bases. Germline V CDR1 and CDR2: SGHTA, FQGNSA. V gave up 1 base and J gave up 1 base; unmatched junction bases: 2. The CDR3 has 15 residues. CDR3 protein: CASSLVTGGSYEQYV. CDR3 DNA sequence: TGTGCCAGCAGCTTAGTGACAGGGGGATCCTACGAGCAGTACGTC.

This clonotype is a singleton in its sample. Relative to the germline gene, one junction end is altered; a read error may explain this. The V call is TRBV6-5, the J call TRBJ1-3, with D perhaps matching TRBD1 (6 bases). The CDR3 is 16 amino acids. In germline, CDR1 is MNHEY, CDR2 SVGAGI. The CDR3 here is CASSYRNRAAGSTIYF. CDR3 nucleotide sequence: TGTGCCAGCAGTTACAGAAACAGGGCTGCTGGAAGCACCATATATTTT.

The chain combines TRBV4-1 with TRBJ2-1; no firm D call. Germline V gives CDR1 MGHRA, CDR2 YSYEKL. Trimming removed 0 bases at V and 6 bases at J, with 15 bases between. This CDR3 spans 16 amino acids. The CDR3 region is CASSQDLTVFSNEQFF. CDR3 nucleotides: TGCGCCAGCAGCCAAGATCTTACAGTTTTTAGCAATGAGCAGTTCTTC.

The chain employs TRBV7-2 and TRBJ2-3, with D maybe TRBD2 (5 bases). V gave up 7 bases and J gave up 8 bases, with 19 bases separating them. The CDR3 sequence is 14 residues long. Germline V lookup: CDR1 SGHTA, CDR2 FQGNSA. CDR3 sequence reads: CASIRDIQDGTQYF. Here the CDR3 DNA reads TGTGCCAGCATCCGGGATATTCAAGATGGTACGCAGTATTTT.

This clonotype was observed a few times. The chain couples TRBV29-1 to TRBJ1-1; D possibly corresponds to TRBD1 (5 bases). V shed 7 bases and J shed 4 bases, with 19 bases lying between them. The CDR3 is made up of 14 amino acids. Germline V gives CDR1 SQVTM, CDR2 ANQGSEA. CDR3 nucleotide sequence: TGCAGCGGGCAGAAAGGTGGGGCCGGCACTGAAGCTTTCTTT. It codes for CSGQKGGAGTEAFF.

This clonotype was picked up a small number of times. The J gene is TRBJ2-7, the V gene TRBV4-2; possibly TRBD1 or TRBD2 for D (5 bases each). The germline V gene encodes CDR1 LGHNA and CDR2 YNFKEQ. Trimming left V 8 bases short and J 2 bases short, with 16 bases between. The CDR3 totals 14 residues. CDR3 sequence: CASSPEGKPYEQYF. The DNA for the CDR3 is TGTGCCAGCTCCCCTGAGGGGAAACCCTACGAGCAGTACTTC.

In its sample, this clonotype was seen a few times. The chain employs TRBV5-1 and TRBJ2-1; no clear D. This CDR3 region has 14 residues. Deletions cut 1 base from V and 5 bases from J, with 10 bases between. CDR1 and CDR2 (germline): SGHRS, YFSETQ. In DNA form, the CDR3 reads TGCGCCAGCAGCTTGCTCGCAGCCAACAATGAGCAGTTCTTC. Its translation is CASSLLAANNEQFF. The full variable domain, completed using reference TRBV5-1 and TRBJ2-1, is KAGVTQTPRYLIKTRGQQVTLSCSPISGHRSVSWYQQTPGQGLQFLFEYFSETQRNKGNFPGRFSGRQFSNSRSEMNVSTLELGDSALYLCASSLLAANNEQFFGPGTRLTVL.

This clonotype was seen more than once but under ten times. The chain carries TRBV29-1 and TRBJ2-3; 12 nucleotides line up with TRBD2. There are 16 residues in the CDR3. Per the germline V gene, CDR1 is SQVTM and CDR2 is ANQGSEA. Trimming at V came to 7 bases and at J to 6 bases, leaving 14 bases not matched to a gene. The CDR3 DNA follows: TGCAGCGCGAGGAGGCTAGCGGGGGGGTTAGGGGATACGCAGTATTTT. This translates into CSARRLAGGLGDTQYF.

This clonotype was detected only a few times. The DNA of the CDR3 is TGTGCCAGCAGCTTTATACAGGTTTGGGGACAAGAGACCCAGTACTTC. Protein: CASSFIQVWGQETQYF. This chain links TRBV7-8 with TRBJ2-5; D is perhaps TRBD1 (5 bases). V was cut by 3 bases and J by 2 bases, with 16 bases left in between. The germline gives CDR1 SGHVS, CDR2 FQNEAQ. The CDR3 runs 16 residues.

CDR3 coding DNA: TGCAGTGCTAGAGTTTCAGGAAAAGAGACCCAGTACTTC. Protein: CSARVSGKETQYF. This chain links TRBV20-1 with TRBJ2-5; D is ambiguous. Looked up from germline, CDR1 is DFQATT and CDR2 is SNEGSKA (reference sequence). Deletions cut 1 base from V and 3 bases from J, with 9 bases between. The CDR3 runs to 13 residues.

The V call is TRBV4-1, the J call TRBJ2-1; TRBD2 aligns across 11 bases. V lost 3 bases and J lost 3; bases outside the gene matches: 19. The CDR3 runs to 21 residues. Germline values: CDR1 MGHRA, CDR2 YSYEKL. In DNA form, the CDR3 reads TGCGCCAGCAGCCACGCTAAGACTAGCGGGGACCGCTGGACTCTCTACAATGAGCAGTTCTTC. This sequence encodes CASSHAKTSGDRWTLYNEQFF.

The chain combines TRBV20-1 with TRBJ2-7, with TRBD1 identical over 8 bases. Per germline, CDR1 DFQATT and CDR2 SNEGSKA (reference sequence). The CDR3 runs to 14 residues. Trimming at V came to 3 bases and at J to 3 bases, leaving 7 bases not matched to a gene. The CDR3 coding sequence is TGCAGTGCTAGGGACAGGGAAGGGGACTACGAGCAGTACTTC. It encodes CSARDREGDYEQYF.

The chain couples TRBV5-1 to TRBJ1-3; tentatively, D is TRBD1 (6 bases). The CDR3 totals 15 residues. V dropped 3 bases and J dropped 2 bases, with 12 bases sitting between them. Germline values: CDR1 SGHRS, CDR2 YFSETQ. CDR3 nucleotide sequence: TGCGCCAGCAGCTCGGGGGGGGCGGCTGGAAACACCATATATTTT. It yields the protein CASSSGGAAGNTIYF. The entire variable domain, with the rest obtained from reference TRBV5-1 and TRBJ1-3, is as follows: KAGVTQTPRYLIKTRGQQVTLSCSPISGHRSVSWYQQTPGQGLQFLFEYFSETQRNKGNFPGRFSGRQFSNSRSEMNVSTLELGDSALYLCASSSGGAAGNTIYFGEGSWLTVV.

This clonotype was counted a few times. A read error may be the cause here, since a much bigger clone is one base away. The V call is TRBV4-3, the J call TRBJ1-5; no definite D call. V was clipped by 0 bases and J by 0 bases, with 6 bases between them. The CDR3 extends over 15 amino acids. Germline V CDR1 and CDR2: LGHNA, YSLEER. The CDR3 region has the DNA TGCGCCAGCAGCCAAGAACGGTATAGCAATCAGCCCCAGCATTTT. It translates to CASSQERYSNQPQHF.